Listed below are T cell receptor beta chains from one sample, sequenced in a study of blood T cell repertoires in COVID-19. Profiling relied on immunoSEQ multiplex PCR, and the TCRdb table lists in-frame clones only, not all of them. Seen here are around 500,000 clones, 75% to 90% observed once, and the top ten hold about 3%. Sequencing input: peripheral blood. Source of these receptors: a human donor in a cohort sampled during active COVID-19. The CDR3 runs from the conserved cysteine through the conserved F or W. The D gene is left open where the match is weak. Not all rows give a size; the values are once, few, many and, for expanded clones, a class.

d_call: NA
v_call: TRBV29-1
clone_size: NA
j_call: TRBJ1-2
cdr3_aa: CSVEVGGLGYTF
cdr3_nt: TGCAGCGTTGAAGTGGGAGGTCTAGGCTACACCTTC

d_call: NA
v_call: TRBV14
clone_size: once
j_call: TRBJ2-3
cdr3_aa: CASSQAPRRRTSTDTQYF
cdr3_nt: TGTGCCAGCAGCCAAGCTCCCCGACGGAGAACTAGCACAGATACGCAGTATTTT

d_call: TRBD1
v_call: TRBV20-1
clone_size: NA
j_call: TRBJ2-1
cdr3_aa: CSASSRGRFNEQFF
cdr3_nt: TGCAGTGCTAGTTCAAGGGGGCGTTTTAATGAGCAGTTCTTC

d_call: NA
v_call: TRBV9
clone_size: once
j_call: TRBJ1-2
cdr3_aa: CASSATGMSGYGYTF
cdr3_nt: TGTGCCAGCAGCGCTACTGGTATGTCAGGGTATGGCTACACCTTC

d_call: NA
v_call: TRBV25-1
clone_size: NA
j_call: TRBJ1-2
cdr3_aa: CASSDPSRYGYTF
cdr3_nt: TGTGCCAGCAGTGATCCTTCGCGTTATGGCTACACCTTC

d_call: TRBD1
v_call: TRBV29-1
clone_size: NA
j_call: TRBJ2-1
cdr3_aa: CSVTAVQGDEQFF
cdr3_nt: TGCAGCGTGACTGCCGTTCAGGGGGATGAGCAGTTCTTC

d_call: NA
v_call: TRBV7-2
clone_size: few
j_call: TRBJ1-1
cdr3_aa: CASSYLGNTEAFF
cdr3_nt: TGTGCCAGCAGTTATCTAGGGAACACTGAAGCTTTCTTT

d_call: NA
v_call: TRBV12-3/TRBV12-4
clone_size: once
j_call: TRBJ1-1
cdr3_aa: CASSGLSNTEAFF
cdr3_nt: TGTGCCAGCAGTGGACTGTCGAACACTGAAGCTTTCTTT

d_call: TRBD1
v_call: TRBV9
clone_size: NA
j_call: TRBJ1-2
cdr3_aa: CASSVFGTGGVENYGYTF
cdr3_nt: TGTGCCAGCAGCGTATTTGGGACAGGGGGCGTCGAGAACTATGGCTACACCTTC

d_call: NA
v_call: TRBV5-4
clone_size: NA
j_call: TRBJ1-2
cdr3_aa: CASSLVTGNYGYTF
cdr3_nt: TGTGCCAGCAGCTTGGTTACCGGGAACTATGGCTACACCTTC

d_call: NA
v_call: TRBV6-5
clone_size: NA
j_call: TRBJ1-1
cdr3_aa: CASSYSRAANTEAFF
cdr3_nt: TGTGCCAGCAGTTACTCGAGGGCGGCGAACACTGAAGCTTTCTTT

d_call: TRBD2
v_call: TRBV11-3
clone_size: NA
j_call: TRBJ2-1
cdr3_aa: CASRPGTSGYNEQFF
cdr3_nt: TGTGCCAGCCGCCCCGGGACTAGCGGATACAATGAGCAGTTCTTC

d_call: NA
v_call: TRBV11-2
clone_size: few
j_call: TRBJ2-7
cdr3_aa: CASSFTGIYEQYF
cdr3_nt: TGTGCCAGCAGCTTTACAGGCATCTACGAGCAGTACTTC

d_call: NA
v_call: TRBV28
clone_size: few
j_call: TRBJ2-7
cdr3_aa: CASSAPPLGVGASYEQYF
cdr3_nt: TGTGCCAGCAGTGCTCCTCCCCTTGGGGTGGGAGCTTCCTACGAGCAGTACTTC

d_call: NA
v_call: TRBV10-3
clone_size: few
j_call: TRBJ1-1
cdr3_aa: CAISESGYTEAFF
cdr3_nt: TGTGCCATCAGTGAGAGCGGATACACTGAAGCTTTCTTT

d_call: NA
v_call: TRBV28
clone_size: NA
j_call: TRBJ2-1
cdr3_aa: CAGSIEGQQFF
cdr3_nt: TGTGCCGGCTCAATAGAGGGCCAGCAGTTCTTC

d_call: NA
v_call: TRBV29-1
clone_size: NA
j_call: TRBJ1-1
cdr3_aa: CSVALPRSVGNTEAFF
cdr3_nt: TGCAGCGTCGCCCTCCCTAGATCCGTGGGGAACACTGAAGCTTTCTTT

d_call: NA
v_call: TRBV28
clone_size: once
j_call: TRBJ2-1
cdr3_aa: CASSLAGEQFF
cdr3_nt: TGTGCCAGCAGTTTAGCGGGTGAGCAGTTCTTC

d_call: NA
v_call: TRBV7-2
clone_size: NA
j_call: TRBJ1-2
cdr3_aa: CASSLVPPGSYGYTF
cdr3_nt: TGTGCCAGCAGCTTAGTTCCTCCAGGGTCTTATGGCTACACCTTC

d_call: NA
v_call: TRBV7-2
clone_size: NA
j_call: TRBJ2-5
cdr3_aa: CASSLVRGAQETQYF
cdr3_nt: TGTGCCAGCAGCTTAGTCAGGGGGGCCCAAGAGACCCAGTACTTC

d_call: TRBD1
v_call: TRBV6-6
clone_size: few
j_call: TRBJ1-2
cdr3_aa: CASSSQDRGYYGYTF
cdr3_nt: TGTGCCAGCAGTTCTCAGGACAGGGGGTACTATGGCTACACCTTC

d_call: NA
v_call: TRBV19
clone_size: NA
j_call: TRBJ2-1
cdr3_aa: CASSTLLKGRGVNEQFF
cdr3_nt: TGTGCCAGTAGTACCCTGCTTAAGGGGAGGGGGGTCAATGAGCAGTTCTTC

d_call: NA
v_call: TRBV7-3
clone_size: NA
j_call: TRBJ1-1
cdr3_aa: CASSLTDLRNTEAFF
cdr3_nt: TGTGCCAGCAGCTTAACCGACTTGCGGAACACTGAAGCTTTCTTT

d_call: NA
v_call: TRBV6-5
clone_size: many
j_call: TRBJ1-1
cdr3_aa: CASSYSGGRRNTEAFF
cdr3_nt: TGTGCCAGCAGTTACTCGGGGGGGCGTAGGAACACTGAAGCTTTCTTT

d_call: NA
v_call: TRBV3-1/TRBV3-2
clone_size: NA
j_call: TRBJ2-1
cdr3_aa: CASSRVNEQFF
cdr3_nt: TGTGCCAGCAGTCGGGTTAATGAGCAGTTCTTC

d_call: NA
v_call: TRBV2
clone_size: NA
j_call: TRBJ2-7
cdr3_aa: CASSEGTGYSAGEQYF
cdr3_nt: TGTGCCAGCAGTGAAGGGACAGGCTATTCGGCGGGGGAGCAGTACTTC

d_call: NA
v_call: TRBV7-8
clone_size: NA
j_call: TRBJ2-7
cdr3_aa: CASSLVPTGFPYEQYF
cdr3_nt: TGTGCCAGCAGCTTAGTTCCGACAGGATTCCCCTACGAGCAGTACTTC

d_call: NA
v_call: TRBV7-6
clone_size: NA
j_call: TRBJ2-7
cdr3_aa: CASSLDTPPSYEQYF
cdr3_nt: TGTGCCAGCAGCTTAGATACACCTCCATCCTACGAGCAGTACTTC

d_call: NA
v_call: TRBV7-2
clone_size: NA
j_call: TRBJ1-2
cdr3_aa: CASSLVGSGGYTF
cdr3_nt: TGTGCCAGCAGCTTAGTCGGGTCCGGCGGCTACACCTTC

d_call: NA
v_call: TRBV29-1
clone_size: NA
j_call: TRBJ1-1
cdr3_aa: CSAVKHTEAFF
cdr3_nt: TGCAGCGCTGTTAAGCACACTGAAGCTTTCTTT

d_call: TRBD1
v_call: TRBV19
clone_size: once
j_call: TRBJ1-2
cdr3_aa: CASTGTGGSANYGYTF
cdr3_nt: TGTGCCAGCACCGGGACAGGGGGCTCGGCTAACTATGGCTACACCTTC

d_call: TRBD2
v_call: TRBV7-2
clone_size: NA
j_call: TRBJ2-1
cdr3_aa: CASSLRRGNEQFF
cdr3_nt: TGTGCCAGCAGCTTACGGCGGGGGAATGAGCAGTTCTTC

d_call: NA
v_call: TRBV5-4
clone_size: NA
j_call: TRBJ2-7
cdr3_aa: CASSLQTGRSYEQYF
cdr3_nt: TGTGCCAGCAGCCTGCAGACAGGCCGCTCCTACGAGCAGTACTTC

d_call: TRBD1
v_call: TRBV18
clone_size: few
j_call: TRBJ1-3
cdr3_aa: CASSPGTAGNTIYF
cdr3_nt: TGTGCCAGCTCACCAGGGACAGCTGGAAACACCATATATTTT

d_call: NA
v_call: TRBV7-2
clone_size: NA
j_call: TRBJ2-1
cdr3_aa: CASSLRPSYNEQFF
cdr3_nt: TGTGCCAGCAGCTTGCGTCCTTCCTACAATGAGCAGTTCTTC

d_call: NA
v_call: TRBV19
clone_size: NA
j_call: TRBJ1-1
cdr3_aa: CASSPTGLHTEAFF
cdr3_nt: TGTGCCAGTAGTCCCACAGGGTTACACACTGAAGCTTTCTTT

d_call: NA
v_call: TRBV4-2
clone_size: NA
j_call: TRBJ2-1
cdr3_aa: CASSQEGDNEQFF
cdr3_nt: TGTGCCAGCAGCCAAGAAGGGGACAATGAGCAGTTCTTC

d_call: TRBD1
v_call: TRBV11-2
clone_size: NA
j_call: TRBJ2-7
cdr3_aa: CASSYTGTGIHEQYF
cdr3_nt: TGTGCCAGCAGCTATACCGGGACAGGGATCCACGAGCAGTACTTC

d_call: TRBD2
v_call: TRBV2
clone_size: NA
j_call: TRBJ2-7
cdr3_aa: CASSEAGGLGEQYF
cdr3_nt: TGTGCCAGCAGTGAGGCGGGAGGGCTGGGCGAGCAGTACTTC

d_call: TRBD1
v_call: TRBV6-2/TRBV6-3
clone_size: NA
j_call: TRBJ1-4
cdr3_aa: CASSPDRGRATNEKLFF
cdr3_nt: TGTGCCAGCAGTCCGGACAGGGGCCGGGCAACTAATGAAAAACTGTTTTTT

d_call: TRBD2
v_call: TRBV2
clone_size: NA
j_call: TRBJ2-2
cdr3_aa: CASGREWGGTGELFF
cdr3_nt: TGTGCCAGCGGCCGGGAGTGGGGGGGCACCGGGGAGCTGTTTTTT

d_call: TRBD1
v_call: TRBV6-5
clone_size: NA
j_call: TRBJ1-3
cdr3_aa: CASSRGQGSGNTIYF
cdr3_nt: TGTGCCAGCAGCCGCGGACAGGGCTCTGGAAACACCATATATTTT

d_call: TRBD1
v_call: TRBV28
clone_size: NA
j_call: TRBJ1-6
cdr3_aa: CASGGGQASSPLHF
cdr3_nt: TGTGCCAGTGGGGGCGGACAGGCAAGTTCACCCCTCCACTTT

d_call: NA
v_call: TRBV19
clone_size: NA
j_call: TRBJ1-1
cdr3_aa: CASSSSRNTEAFF
cdr3_nt: TGTGCCAGTAGTAGCTCCAGGAACACTGAAGCTTTCTTT

d_call: TRBD1
v_call: TRBV6-1
clone_size: NA
j_call: TRBJ1-2
cdr3_aa: CASSDSIYRGQVGYTF
cdr3_nt: TGTGCCAGCAGTGACAGTATATACAGGGGGCAGGTTGGCTACACCTTC

d_call: NA
v_call: TRBV7-8
clone_size: NA
j_call: TRBJ1-6
cdr3_aa: CASSSDSALNSPLHF
cdr3_nt: TGTGCCAGCAGCTCAGACAGTGCCCTTAATTCACCCCTCCACTTT

d_call: NA
v_call: TRBV2
clone_size: NA
j_call: TRBJ2-3
cdr3_aa: CASSSAGNTQYF
cdr3_nt: TGTGCCAGCAGTTCGGCCGGGAATACGCAGTATTTT

d_call: NA
v_call: TRBV14
clone_size: NA
j_call: TRBJ1-1
cdr3_aa: CASSQAVANTEAFF
cdr3_nt: TGTGCCAGCAGCCAGGCTGTTGCTAACACTGAAGCTTTCTTT

d_call: TRBD1
v_call: TRBV2
clone_size: NA
j_call: TRBJ2-3
cdr3_aa: CASSERSGGLADTQYF
cdr3_nt: TGTGCCAGCAGTGAAAGGTCAGGGGGCCTTGCAGATACGCAGTATTTT

d_call: NA
v_call: TRBV10-3
clone_size: NA
j_call: TRBJ2-5
cdr3_aa: CAISETAETQYF
cdr3_nt: TGTGCCATCAGTGAGACAGCAGAGACCCAGTACTTC

d_call: NA
v_call: TRBV28
clone_size: NA
j_call: TRBJ2-2
cdr3_aa: CASSPAGWSGELFF
cdr3_nt: TGTGCCAGCAGTCCCGCCGGGTGGTCCGGGGAGCTGTTTTTT

d_call: NA
v_call: TRBV7-6
clone_size: NA
j_call: TRBJ2-7
cdr3_aa: CASSPTPGAGSPYEQYF
cdr3_nt: TGTGCCAGCAGCCCTACCCCAGGGGCAGGCTCACCCTACGAGCAGTACTTC

d_call: NA
v_call: TRBV3-1/TRBV3-2
clone_size: NA
j_call: TRBJ1-3
cdr3_aa: CASSQELPGNTIYF
cdr3_nt: TGTGCCAGCAGCCAAGAACTTCCTGGAAACACCATATATTTT

d_call: NA
v_call: TRBV5-1
clone_size: once
j_call: TRBJ2-2
cdr3_aa: CASSFAGSNTGELFF
cdr3_nt: TGCGCCAGCAGCTTCGCGGGCTCGAACACCGGGGAGCTGTTTTTT

d_call: NA
v_call: TRBV5-1
clone_size: NA
j_call: TRBJ1-1
cdr3_aa: CASSPWGGDTEAFF
cdr3_nt: TGCGCCAGCAGCCCTTGGGGCGGTGACACTGAAGCTTTCTTT